The rows below give T cell receptor beta chains drawn from one sample of a study of cytomegalovirus exposure and HLA in healthy donors. The repertoire was sequenced with immunoSEQ multiplex PCR; TCRdb's copy has only in-frame clones and lacks some. The sample lists under 150,000 clones, 75% to 85% occurring once. The sample comprised PBMCs. The source of these receptors is a woman aged 50 to 60 in good health and CMV-seropositive. Both conserved end residues are part of each CDR3. The D gene is left open where the match is weak. The size of a clone is reported for some rows only, either as once, few or many, or as a class for expanded clones.

-,TRBV5-1,TRBD1,TRBJ1-1,TGCGCCAGCAGCTTTCGACAGGGAGGCTTAAACACTGAAGCTTTCTTT,CASSFRQGGLNTEAFF
-,TRBV6-5,TRBD1,TRBJ1-1,TGTGCCAGCAGTTTTCAGGGGGCCGGTAACACTGAAGCTTTCTTT,CASSFQGAGNTEAFF
-,TRBV6-5,TRBD1,TRBJ1-1,TGTGCCAGCAGTTATGGACAGGCAAGTTCTGAAGCTTTCTTT,CASSYGQASSEAFF
-,TRBV19,-,TRBJ1-2,TGTGCCAGTAGTATCCGGGCAGGGATTAACTATGGCTACACCTTC,CASSIRAGINYGYTF
once,TRBV7-2,TRBD1,TRBJ1-2,TGTGCCAGCAGCTTACGGTGGGACAGCTATGGCTACACCTTC,CASSLRWDSYGYTF
few,TRBV6-1,-,TRBJ2-2,TGTGCCATCCGACTAGGATCGGCCGGGGAGCTGTTTTTT,CAIRLGSAGELFF
-,TRBV2,TRBD2,TRBJ2-1,TGTGCCAGCAAAGCCCTAGCGGGAGGAGGGAATGAGCAGTTCTTC,CASKALAGGGNEQFF
few,TRBV10-3,TRBD2,TRBJ2-3,TGTGCCATCAGTGAGCCAAGGACTAGCCCAGATACGCAGTATTTT,CAISEPRTSPDTQYF
once,TRBV11-1,-,TRBJ2-1,TGTGCCAGCAGCTTCTCGACTAGCTCCTACAATGAGCAGTTCTTC,CASSFSTSSYNEQFF
-,TRBV9,-,TRBJ1-1,TGTGCCAGCAGCGTAGAGGGGGACATCTGGGATGAAGCTTTCTTT,CASSVEGDIWDEAFF
-,TRBV19,TRBD2,TRBJ2-5,TGTGCCAGTAGTATACCTAGCGGGGAGACCCAGTACTTC,CASSIPSGETQYF
-,TRBV5-5,-,TRBJ2-7,TGTGCCAGCAGCTGGGCGGGGGCTATCCTTGGGGAGCAGTACTTC,CASSWAGAILGEQYF
few,TRBV5-1,TRBD2,TRBJ2-5,TGCGCCAGCAGCTCCGGGACTAGCGGAAAGACCCAGTACTTC,CASSSGTSGKTQYF
-,TRBV19,TRBD1,TRBJ1-2,TGTGCCAGCAAGTTAACTACAGGGGCCGCTGGGGTTGGCTACACCTTC,CASKLTTGAAGVGYTF
-,TRBV7-2,TRBD2,TRBJ2-3,TGTGCCAGCACAATTCTGGGGCGGGGGGAGACAGATACGCAGTATTTT,CASTILGRGETDTQYF
few,TRBV10-3,TRBD2,TRBJ2-1,TGTGCCATCAGTGAGTTCCCTAGCGGGAGTGGCCATGAGCAGTTCTTC,CAISEFPSGSGHEQFF
-,TRBV7-2,-,TRBJ1-5,TGTGCCAGCAGCTTAGTGGGGGGTAGCAATCAGCCCCAGCATTTT,CASSLVGGSNQPQHF
-,TRBV11-2,TRBD2,TRBJ2-3,TGTGCCAGCAGCTTGGGGACTAGCGTTTTGAGGAAAGCCACAGATACGCAGTATTTT,CASSLGTSVLRKATDTQYF
-,TRBV5-1,-,TRBJ2-5,TGCGCCAGCAGCTTATATCACCAAGAGACCCAGTACTTC,CASSLYHQETQYF
few,TRBV11-2,-,TRBJ2-1,TGTGCCAGCAGCTTAGTTCTCTACAGGACCCATGAGCAGTTCTTC,CASSLVLYRTHEQFF
-,TRBV19,-,TRBJ1-2,TGTGCCAGTAGTATGGGCAGATACTATGGCTACACCTTC,CASSMGRYYGYTF
once,TRBV18,TRBD1,TRBJ2-5,TGTGCCAGCTCACCCCCGGGACAGGGGAAAGAGACCCAGTACTTC,CASSPPGQGKETQYF
-,TRBV7-9,TRBD1,TRBJ2-2,TGTGCCAGCAGCAACCCGGGACAGGTAACCGGGGAGCTGTTTTTT,CASSNPGQVTGELFF
-,TRBV10-3,TRBD1,TRBJ1-5,TGTGCCATCAGTGGGCACAACGGCAGGGGGAATCAGCCCCAGCATTTT,CAISGHNGRGNQPQHF
few,TRBV5-8,-,TRBJ2-7,TGTGCCAGCAATCCGCTTACAGGGAACTACGAGCAGTACTTC,CASNPLTGNYEQYF
-,TRBV28,TRBD1,TRBJ2-3,TGTGCCAGCAGCCGGGACAGGGGGTTCACAGATACGCAGTATTTT,CASSRDRGFTDTQYF
-,TRBV27,-,TRBJ2-3,TGTGCCAGCAGTCCTCAACAGGGTAGCGATACGCAGTATTTT,CASSPQQGSDTQYF
few,TRBV6-1,-,TRBJ1-2,TGTGCCGGCAGGACAGACCTCTATGGCTACACCTTC,CAGRTDLYGYTF
-,TRBV5-1,-,TRBJ1-2,TGCGCCAGCAGCTTGGAGTCTGGAGGGAACTATGGCTACACCTTC,CASSLESGGNYGYTF
-,TRBV19,-,TRBJ2-7,TGTGCCAGTAGTGAGTCTGGAGCCTACGAGCAGTACTTC,CASSESGAYEQYF
-,TRBV28,TRBD1,TRBJ1-2,TGCGCCAGCAGCTTGGATGGACAGGGAGGTTATGGCTACACCTTC,CASSLDGQGGYGYTF
-,TRBV11-3,TRBD2,TRBJ2-1,TGTGCCAGCAGCCCGCGGGGGAGCTCCTACAATGAGCAGTTCTTC,CASSPRGSSYNEQFF
-,TRBV14,TRBD2,TRBJ2-1,TGTGCCAGCAGCCAAACCGGGACTAGCGGGGGGGAGCAGTTCTTC,CASSQTGTSGGEQFF
once,TRBV11-2,TRBD2,TRBJ2-2,TGTGCCAGCAGCTTCGGCGGGGGGATTTCCGGGGAGCTGTTTTTT,CASSFGGGISGELFF
-,TRBV9,-,TRBJ1-4,TGTGCCAGCTCCCGACAGTTAAATGAAAAACTGTTTTTT,CASSRQLNEKLFF
-,TRBV29-1,-,TRBJ1-2,TGCAGCGCCAGCTCCGGGACCCGGGCTGCGGGGAGCTACACCTTC,CSASSGTRAAGSYTF
-,TRBV6-4,TRBD2,TRBJ2-3,TGTGCCAGCAGTGGAAAGCGGGGGAGGACAGATACGCAGTATTTT,CASSGKRGRTDTQYF
-,TRBV5-1,TRBD1,TRBJ2-7,TGCGCCAGCAGTTGGACAGGTTCGAACGAGCAGTACTTC,CASSWTGSNEQYF
-,TRBV9,TRBD2,TRBJ2-2,TGTGCCAGCAGCGTATCTAGCGGGGGGGCTGGCACCGGGGAGCTGTTTTTT,CASSVSSGGAGTGELFF
once,TRBV4-3,-,TRBJ2-5,TGCGCCAGCAGAGCCGCGGGGCAAGAGACCCAGTACTTC,CASRAAGQETQYF
-,TRBV10-3,TRBD1,TRBJ1-1,TGTGCCATCAGTCCGCCCAGGGCAGGGGGCGTCACTGAAGCTTTCTTT,CAISPPRAGGVTEAFF
-,TRBV2,TRBD1,TRBJ1-2,TGTGCCAGCAGTGATCGGACAGGGCCGTATGGCTACACCTTC,CASSDRTGPYGYTF
few,TRBV2,TRBD2,TRBJ2-7,TGTGCCAGCAGTGAAGGGACTAGCGGGGGTTTGGGCGAGCAGTACTTC,CASSEGTSGGLGEQYF
few,TRBV5-1,TRBD2,TRBJ2-1,TGCGCCAGCAGCTTGGAGTTTCGTAGCGGGAGTCGAGGTGAGCAGTTCTTC,CASSLEFRSGSRGEQFF
once,TRBV2,-,TRBJ1-4,TGTGCCAGCAGTCTACAGGGCGAAAAACTGTTTTTT,CASSLQGEKLFF
-,TRBV11-2,-,TRBJ2-1,TGTGCCAGCAGCTTAGGCGTGTACAATGAGCAGTTCTTC,CASSLGVYNEQFF
-,TRBV9,TRBD1,TRBJ1-1,TGTGCCAGCAGCGTAGGCCGGGACAGAAACACTGAAGCTTTCTTT,CASSVGRDRNTEAFF
-,TRBV5-6,-,TRBJ1-2,TGTGCCAGCAGCTTGGCGGGGAACTATGGCTACACCTTC,CASSLAGNYGYTF
-,TRBV4-2,-,TRBJ2-4,TGTGCCAGCAGCTCCCTCGACAGTATCAAAAACAGTCAGTACTTC,CASSSLDSIKNSQYF
-,TRBV6-5,TRBD1,TRBJ2-5,TGTGCCAGCAGTAGGGGGACAGGGCAAGAGACCCAGTACTTC,CASSRGTGQETQYF
-,TRBV2,-,TRBJ2-7,TGTGCCAGCAGTGGCAACAAGCAGTACTTC,CASSGNKQYF
few,TRBV6-4,TRBD1,TRBJ1-1,TGTGCCAGCAGTGACACGGACAGGGGCGCTGAAGCTTTCTTT,CASSDTDRGAEAFF
-,TRBV4-1,-,TRBJ2-5,TGCGCCAGCAGCCCGACACTCCAAGAGACCCAGTACTTC,CASSPTLQETQYF
-,TRBV9,TRBD1,TRBJ2-1,TGTGCCAGCAATCGCCAGGGGGCCTACAATGAGCAGTTCTTC,CASNRQGAYNEQFF
-,TRBV7-6,-,TRBJ2-1,TGTGCCAGCAGCTCGTTAGCGGATTTCGGGGGAAATGAGCAGTTCTTC,CASSSLADFGGNEQFF
-,TRBV4-3,-,TRBJ1-2,TGCGCCAGCAGCCAAGGGGCCAGGGGCGGCTATGGCTACACCTTC,CASSQGARGGYGYTF
-,TRBV28,-,TRBJ2-2,TGTGCCAGCAGTCCCCCAAGGGGCCCCGGGGAGCTGTTTTTT,CASSPPRGPGELFF